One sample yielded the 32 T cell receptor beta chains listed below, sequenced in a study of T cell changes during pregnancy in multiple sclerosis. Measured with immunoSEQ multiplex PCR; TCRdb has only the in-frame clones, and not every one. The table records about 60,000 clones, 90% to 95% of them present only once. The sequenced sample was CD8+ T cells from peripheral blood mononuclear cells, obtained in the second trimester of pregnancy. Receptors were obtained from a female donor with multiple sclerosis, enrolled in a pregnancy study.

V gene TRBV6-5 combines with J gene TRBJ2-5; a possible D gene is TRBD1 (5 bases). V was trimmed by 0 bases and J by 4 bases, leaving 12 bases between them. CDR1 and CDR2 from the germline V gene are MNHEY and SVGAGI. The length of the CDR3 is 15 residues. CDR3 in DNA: TGTGCCAGCAGTTACTCCCTGGGGCCTGGAGAGACCCAGTACTTC. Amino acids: CASSYSLGPGETQYF.

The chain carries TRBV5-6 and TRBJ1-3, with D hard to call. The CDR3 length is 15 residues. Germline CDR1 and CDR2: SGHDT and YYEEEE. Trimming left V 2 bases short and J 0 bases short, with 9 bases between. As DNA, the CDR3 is TGTGCCAGCAGCTTTGGCACCGACTCTGGAAACACCATATATTTT. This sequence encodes CASSFGTDSGNTIYF.

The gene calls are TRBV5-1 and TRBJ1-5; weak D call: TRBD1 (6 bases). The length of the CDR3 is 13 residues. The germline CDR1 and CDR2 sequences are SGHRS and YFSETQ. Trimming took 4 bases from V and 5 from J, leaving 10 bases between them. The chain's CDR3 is CASSPTGYQPQHF. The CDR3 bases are TGCGCCAGCAGCCCAACAGGGTATCAGCCCCAGCATTTT.

DNA for the CDR3: TGTGCCACGGCGCCCGGGTCGTCCCGTTATGGCTACACCTTC. The encoded protein is CATAPGSSRYGYTF. The chain carries TRBV27 and TRBJ1-2; the D is unclear. This CDR3 comprises 14 residues. Germline CDR1 MNHEY, CDR2 SMNVEV (reference sequence). Trimming took 10 bases from V and 5 from J, leaving 20 bases between them.

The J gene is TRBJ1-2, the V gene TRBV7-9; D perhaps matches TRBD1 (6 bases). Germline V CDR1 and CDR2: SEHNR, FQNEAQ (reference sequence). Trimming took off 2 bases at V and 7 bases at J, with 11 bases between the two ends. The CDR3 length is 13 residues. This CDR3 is CASSLSEGVGYTF. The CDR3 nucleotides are TGTGCCAGCAGCTTAAGTGAGGGGGTTGGCTACACCTTC.

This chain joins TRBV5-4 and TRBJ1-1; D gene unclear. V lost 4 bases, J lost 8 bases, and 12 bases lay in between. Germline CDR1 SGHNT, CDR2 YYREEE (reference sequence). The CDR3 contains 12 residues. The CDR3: CASSALTGEAFF. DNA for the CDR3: TGTGCCAGCAGCGCACTTACCGGGGAAGCTTTCTTT.

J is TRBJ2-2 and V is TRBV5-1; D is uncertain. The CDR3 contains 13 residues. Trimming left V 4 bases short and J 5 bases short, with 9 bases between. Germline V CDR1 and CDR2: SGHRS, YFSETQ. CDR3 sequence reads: CASSPEETGELFF. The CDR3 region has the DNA TGCGCCAGCAGCCCCGAGGAGACCGGGGAGCTGTTTTTT.

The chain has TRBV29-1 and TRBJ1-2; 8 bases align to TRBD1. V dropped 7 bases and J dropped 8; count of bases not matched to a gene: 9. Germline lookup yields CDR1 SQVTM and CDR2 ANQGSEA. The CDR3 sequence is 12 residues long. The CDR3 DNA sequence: TGCAGCGACGGATCCAGGGGGCAAGGCTACACCTTC. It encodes CSDGSRGQGYTF.

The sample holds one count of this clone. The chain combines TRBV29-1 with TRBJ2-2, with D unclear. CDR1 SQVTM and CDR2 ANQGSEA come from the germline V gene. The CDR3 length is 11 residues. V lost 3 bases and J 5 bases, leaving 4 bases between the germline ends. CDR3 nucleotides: TGCAGCGTTGACCTTACCGGGGAGCTGTTTTTT. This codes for CSVDLTGELFF.

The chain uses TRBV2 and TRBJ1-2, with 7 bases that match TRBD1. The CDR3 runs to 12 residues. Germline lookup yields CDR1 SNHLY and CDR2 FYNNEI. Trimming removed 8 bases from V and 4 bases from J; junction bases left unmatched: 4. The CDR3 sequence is CASRGQVYGYTF. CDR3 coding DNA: TGTGCCAGCCGCGGACAGGTCTATGGCTACACCTTC.

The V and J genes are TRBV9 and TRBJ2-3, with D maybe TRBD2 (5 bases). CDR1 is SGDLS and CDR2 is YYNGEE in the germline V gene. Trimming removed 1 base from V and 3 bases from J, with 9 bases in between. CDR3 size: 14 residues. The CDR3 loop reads CASSVLGLTDTQYF. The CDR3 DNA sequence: TGTGCCAGCAGCGTACTTGGACTTACAGATACGCAGTATTTT.

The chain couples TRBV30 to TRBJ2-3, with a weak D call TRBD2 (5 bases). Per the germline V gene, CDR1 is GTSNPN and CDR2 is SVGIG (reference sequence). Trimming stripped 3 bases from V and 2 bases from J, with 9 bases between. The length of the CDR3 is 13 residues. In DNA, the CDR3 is TGTGCCTGGAGACTGGGAGTCACAGATACGCAGTATTTT. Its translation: CAWRLGVTDTQYF.

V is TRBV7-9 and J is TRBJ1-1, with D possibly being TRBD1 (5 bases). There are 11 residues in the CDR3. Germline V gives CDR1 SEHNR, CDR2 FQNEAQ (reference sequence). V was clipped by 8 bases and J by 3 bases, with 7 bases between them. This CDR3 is CASGGYTEAFF. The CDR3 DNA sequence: TGTGCCAGCGGGGGGTACACTGAAGCTTTCTTT.

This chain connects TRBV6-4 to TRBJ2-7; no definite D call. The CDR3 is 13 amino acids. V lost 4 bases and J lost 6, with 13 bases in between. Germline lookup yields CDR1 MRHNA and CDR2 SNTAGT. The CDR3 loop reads CASSVAAKGEQYF. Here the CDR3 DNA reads TGTGCCAGCAGTGTCGCGGCTAAAGGCGAGCAGTACTTC.

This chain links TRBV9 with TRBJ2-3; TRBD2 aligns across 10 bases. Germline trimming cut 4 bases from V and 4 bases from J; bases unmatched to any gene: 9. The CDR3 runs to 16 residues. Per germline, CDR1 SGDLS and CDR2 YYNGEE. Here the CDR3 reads CASSSRAGGPADTQYF. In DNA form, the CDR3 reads TGTGCCAGCAGCTCCCGAGCGGGAGGGCCCGCAGATACGCAGTATTTT.

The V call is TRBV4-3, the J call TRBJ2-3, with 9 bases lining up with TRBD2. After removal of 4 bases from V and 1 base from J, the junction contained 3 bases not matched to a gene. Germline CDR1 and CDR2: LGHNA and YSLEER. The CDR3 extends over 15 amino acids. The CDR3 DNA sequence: TGCGCCAGCAGCCTCCGGACTAGCGGCACAGATACGCAGTATTTT. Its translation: CASSLRTSGTDTQYF.

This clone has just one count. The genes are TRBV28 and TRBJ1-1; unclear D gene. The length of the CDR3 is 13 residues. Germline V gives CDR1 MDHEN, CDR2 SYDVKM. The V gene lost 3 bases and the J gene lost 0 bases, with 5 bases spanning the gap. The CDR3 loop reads CASSFSVNTEAFF. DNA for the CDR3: TGTGCCAGCAGTTTTTCCGTGAACACTGAAGCTTTCTTT.

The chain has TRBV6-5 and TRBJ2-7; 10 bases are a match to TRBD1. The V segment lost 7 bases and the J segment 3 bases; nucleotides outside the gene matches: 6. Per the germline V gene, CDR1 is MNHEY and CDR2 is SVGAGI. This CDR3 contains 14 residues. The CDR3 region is CASTLTGGSYEQYF. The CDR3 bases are TGTGCCAGCACGCTGACAGGGGGCAGCTACGAGCAGTACTTC.

The CDR3 region is CASSLDMSYEQYF. In DNA form, the CDR3 reads TGCGCCAGCAGCTTGGATATGTCCTACGAGCAGTACTTC. The chain combines TRBV5-1 with TRBJ2-7, with D unresolved. The CDR3 sequence is 13 residues long. The germline V gene has CDR1 SGHRS and CDR2 YFSETQ. V was clipped by 0 bases and J by 1 base, with 5 bases between them.

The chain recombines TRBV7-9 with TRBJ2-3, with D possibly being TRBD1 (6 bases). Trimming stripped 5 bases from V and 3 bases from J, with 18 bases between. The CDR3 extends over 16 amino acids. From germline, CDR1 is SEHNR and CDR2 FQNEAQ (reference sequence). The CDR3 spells CASSPLRDIDTDTQYF. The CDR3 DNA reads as TGTGCCAGCAGCCCCCTCAGGGACATAGATACAGATACGCAGTATTTT.

In DNA form, the CDR3 reads TGTGCCAGCAGCCCCCCGGCGGGGCTGAGCTCCTACGAGCAGTACTTC. Translation: CASSPPAGLSSYEQYF. This chain connects TRBV25-1 to TRBJ2-7; TRBD2 is a possible D gene (6 bases). V was clipped by 6 bases and J by 0 bases, with 18 bases between them. Germline V lookup: CDR1 MGHDK, CDR2 SYGVNS. This CDR3 contains 16 residues.

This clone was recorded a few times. As DNA, the CDR3 is TGTGCCAGCAGTTTAGAGATACGACAGAACACTGAAGCTTTCTTT. Translation gives CASSLEIRQNTEAFF. The chain uses TRBV28 and TRBJ1-1; D gene unclear. Trimming removed 2 bases at V and 1 base at J, with 11 bases between. The CDR3 sequence is 15 residues long. Germline assignment: CDR1 MDHEN and CDR2 SYDVKM.

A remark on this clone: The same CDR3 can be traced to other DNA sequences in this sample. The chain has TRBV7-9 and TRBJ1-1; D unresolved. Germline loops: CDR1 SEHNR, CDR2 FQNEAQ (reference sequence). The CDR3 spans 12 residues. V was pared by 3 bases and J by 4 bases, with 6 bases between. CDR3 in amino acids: CASSLGSTEAFF. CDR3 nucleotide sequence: TGTGCCAGCAGCTTGGGGAGCACTGAAGCTTTCTTT.

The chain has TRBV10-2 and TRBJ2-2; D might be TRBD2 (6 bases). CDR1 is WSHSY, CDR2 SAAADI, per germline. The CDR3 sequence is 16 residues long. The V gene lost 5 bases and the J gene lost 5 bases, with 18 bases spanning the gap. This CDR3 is CASSFFPGVGTGELFF. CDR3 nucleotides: TGCGCCAGCAGTTTCTTTCCGGGAGTAGGAACCGGGGAGCTGTTTTTT.

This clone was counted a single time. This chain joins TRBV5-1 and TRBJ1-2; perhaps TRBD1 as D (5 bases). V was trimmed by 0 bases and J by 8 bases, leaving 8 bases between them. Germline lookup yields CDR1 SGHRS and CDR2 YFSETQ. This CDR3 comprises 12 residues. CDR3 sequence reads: CASSLGGLGYTF. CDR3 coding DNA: TGCGCCAGCAGCTTGGGGGGACTCGGCTACACCTTC.

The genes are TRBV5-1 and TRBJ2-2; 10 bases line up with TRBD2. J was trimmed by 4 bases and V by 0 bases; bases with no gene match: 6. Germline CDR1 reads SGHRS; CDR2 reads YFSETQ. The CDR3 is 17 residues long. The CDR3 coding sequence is TGCGCCAGCAGCTTGGGTCCTAGCGGGAGTGTCACCGGGGAGCTGTTTTTT. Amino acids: CASSLGPSGSVTGELFF.

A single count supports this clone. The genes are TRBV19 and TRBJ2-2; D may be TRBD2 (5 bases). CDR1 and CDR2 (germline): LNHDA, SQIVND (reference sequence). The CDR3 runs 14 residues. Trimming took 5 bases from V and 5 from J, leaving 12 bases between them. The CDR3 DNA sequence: TGTGCCAGTAGTCTGGGCCCGGGGACCGGGGAGCTGTTTTTT. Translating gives CASSLGPGTGELFF. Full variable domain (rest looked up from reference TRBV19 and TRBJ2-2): DGGITQSPKYLFRKEGQNVTLSCEQNLNHDAMYWYRQDPGQGLRLIYYSQIVNDFQKGDIAEGYSVSREKKESFPLTVTSAQKNPTAFYLCASSLGPGTGELFFGEGSRLTVL.

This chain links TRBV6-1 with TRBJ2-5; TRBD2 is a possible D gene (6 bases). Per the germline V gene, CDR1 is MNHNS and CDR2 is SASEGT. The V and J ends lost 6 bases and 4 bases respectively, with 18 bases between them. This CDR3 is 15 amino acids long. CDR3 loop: CASRAFLLGGETQYF. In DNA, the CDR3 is TGTGCCAGCAGGGCCTTCCTTCTCGGGGGAGAGACCCAGTACTTC.

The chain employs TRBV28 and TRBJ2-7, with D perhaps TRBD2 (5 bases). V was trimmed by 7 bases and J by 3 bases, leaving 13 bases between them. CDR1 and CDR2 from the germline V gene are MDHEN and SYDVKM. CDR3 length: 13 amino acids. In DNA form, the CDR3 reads TGTGCCAGCACCCGGGGAGCTTACTACGAGCAGTACTTC. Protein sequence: CASTRGAYYEQYF.

CDR3 sequence: CASSLSGGYTEAFF. Here the CDR3 DNA reads TGTGCCAGCAGCTTAAGTGGGGGGTACACTGAAGCTTTCTTT. The chain is built from TRBV7-3 and TRBJ1-1; a weak D match, TRBD1 (5 bases). The V end lost 1 base, the J end lost 3 bases, and 9 bases lay between the germline ends. The CDR3 is made up of 14 amino acids. Germline V gives CDR1 SGHTA, CDR2 FQGTGA.

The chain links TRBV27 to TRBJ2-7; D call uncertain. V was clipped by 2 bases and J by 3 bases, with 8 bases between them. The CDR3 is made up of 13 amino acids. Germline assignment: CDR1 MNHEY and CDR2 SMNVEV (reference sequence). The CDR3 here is CASSLGRFYEQYF. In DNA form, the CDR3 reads TGTGCCAGCAGTTTAGGCAGGTTCTACGAGCAGTACTTC.

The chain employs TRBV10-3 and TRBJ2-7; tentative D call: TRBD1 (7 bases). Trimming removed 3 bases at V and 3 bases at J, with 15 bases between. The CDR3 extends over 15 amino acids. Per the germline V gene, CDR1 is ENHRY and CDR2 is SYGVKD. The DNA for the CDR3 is TGTGCCATCAGTGATCGGGGGACAGTGTTCTACGAGCAGTACTTC. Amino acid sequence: CAISDRGTVFYEQYF.